This T cell receptor (beta chain) originates from a study of blood T cell repertoires in COVID-19. Original processing notes: Reference gene primer amplification gave estimated nucleated cell counts. Using immunoSEQ multiplex PCR, the repertoire was profiled, and TCRdb retains in-frame clones only, with some absent. The V and J calls and clone size were taken over from that table, and D and trimming were inferred from the DNA. The sample lists about 440,000 clones; more than 85% were seen once. CDR3 length equals 12 residues. Germline CDR1 SEHNR, CDR2 FQNEAQ (reference sequence). V lost 5 bases and J lost 2, with 4 bases in between.

Sample: peripheral blood. The chain has TRBV7-9 and TRBJ2-1, with no clear D. The receptor was derived from a woman under 40 with acute or convalescent COVID-19. This CDR3 is CASSPAYNEQFF. The CDR3 DNA sequence: TGTGCCAGCAGCCCCGCCTACAATGAGCAGTTCTTC.